The sequence of this TCR beta chain was determined in a study of blood T cell repertoires in COVID-19. Germline-derived CDR1 and CDR2 are SGDLS and YYNGEE. V was shortened by 4 bases and J by 6 bases, with 14 bases between the two germline ends. The CDR3 spans 14 residues. The protocol was immunoSEQ multiplex PCR, while the TCRdb copy is restricted to in-frame clones and leaves out a portion. This sample has fewer than 85,000 clones, with 73% found just once. The chain is built from TRBV9 and TRBJ1-3; D gene ambiguous. Sequenced: peripheral blood. This TCR was sampled from a man aged 55 to 70 with acute or convalescent COVID-19. The CDR3 sequence: CASSPNLGENTIYF. CDR3 DNA sequence: TGTGCCAGCAGCCCAAACCTCGGAGAAAACACCATATATTTT.